This T cell receptor beta chain was sequenced during a study of shared clonotypes between healthy human individuals. Study overall: Each donor contributed plates that comprised three CD4 naive, three CD4 memory, two CD8 naive and one CD8 memory.

With regard to this clone: Its cognate antigen is unknown.

Points from the study as a whole: Deeper or shallower sequencing was expected to change how clonotypes are shared among donors. What naive subsets generally showed was a larger estimated richness than memory subsets showed.

The V end lost 6 bases, the J end lost 3 bases, and 11 bases lay between the germline ends. The CDR3 is 13 amino acids. The germline V gene has CDR1 LGHNA and CDR2 YSLEER. The assay was run at deep level. Clones were sequenced by immunoSEQ multiplex PCR, and TCRdb holds only the in-frame ones, with some missing. The sample has 2.3 million or so clones, more than 85% seen once; the top ten hold under 0.45%. This clonotype was obtained from a man between 18 and 35 years old in good health. Some clones in this sample may be carry-over from other donors' samples. The V gene is TRBV4-3, the J gene TRBJ1-2; TRBD1 is a possible D gene (5 bases). The source material was naive CD4+ T cells from PBMCs. As to subset: CD45RA+ positively selected. The CDR3 DNA reads TGCGCCAGCAGTCTCGACAGAGACTATGGCTACACCTTC. This sequence encodes CASSLDRDYGYTF.